One sample yielded the 9 T cell receptor beta chains listed below, sequenced in a study of cytomegalovirus exposure and HLA in healthy donors (dated by TCRdb to about 2017). To prepare the library, the immunoSEQ multiplex PCR assay was applied. For the multiplex PCR, a mixture combining 60 forward primers for TCR Vbeta segments and 13 reverse primers for TCR Jbeta segments was used. TCRdb retrieved this table from immuneACCESS and kept in-frame rearrangements only. Not all clones are present; in checked studies, unresolved V genes account for under half, and no reason is known for the remainder. This sample gives more than 150,000 clones in total; around 75% of them show up just once. The ten biggest clones cover approximately 5.4% of the sample. What was sequenced was PBMCs. The origin of the receptors is a woman in her 30s in good health and CMV-seropositive.

This clone was detected a few times. The rearrangement uses TRBV6-6 and TRBJ1-2, with a tentative D call TRBD1 (5 bases). Trimming removed 11 bases from V and 4 bases from J, with 14 bases in between. Germline assignment: CDR1 MNHNY and CDR2 SVGAGI (reference sequence). The length of the CDR3 is 12 residues. CDR3 DNA sequence: TGTGCCGGGGGGGGTTCAGTCTATGGCTACACCTTC. As protein: CAGGGSVYGYTF.

The chain joins TRBV28 to TRBJ2-7; TRBD1 aligns across 7 bases. Per germline, CDR1 MDHEN and CDR2 SYDVKM. J gave up 3 bases and V 5 bases, and 13 bases lay outside the gene matches. The CDR3 totals 16 residues. The CDR3 is CASSRTRPGGNYEQYF. In nucleotides, the CDR3 is TGTGCCAGCAGTCGAACGCGCCCAGGGGGAAACTACGAGCAGTACTTC.

This chain connects TRBV28 to TRBJ2-7; 8 bases align to TRBD1. Germline CDR1 reads MDHEN; CDR2 reads SYDVKM. V dropped 6 bases and J dropped 3; count of bases not matched to a gene: 7. The CDR3 totals 14 residues. The CDR3 is CASRVQGGGYEQYF. DNA for the CDR3: TGTGCCAGCAGAGTACAGGGGGGTGGCTACGAGCAGTACTTC.

The gene calls are TRBV21-1 and TRBJ1-4; TRBD1, the table's D call, lacks a check against the DNA. TRBV21-1 represents a pseudogene. The CDR3 runs 12 residues. The DNA for the CDR3 is TGTGCCAGCAACACAGTACCTGGACAGCGAGCTTTT. Protein product: CASNTVPGQRAF.

Only a few counts were recorded for this clone. The V call is TRBV18, the J call TRBJ2-2, with TRBD2 identical over 11 bases. Germline V CDR1 and CDR2: KGHSH, LQKENI. Unmatched junction bases numbered 11, after V lost 4 bases and J lost 7 bases. The CDR3 loop spans 17 amino acids. In DNA form, the CDR3 reads TGTGCCAGCTCACAAGTTGGGACTAGCGGATCAAGCGGGGAGCTGTTTTTT. Protein: CASSQVGTSGSSGELFF.

This chain connects TRBV5-6 to TRBJ2-5; 7 nucleotides match TRBD1. With 4 bases clipped from V and 11 bases from J, the junction kept 8 bases outside the gene matches. Germline V gene lookup returns CDR1 SGHDT and CDR2 YYEEEE. The CDR3 is 12 residues long. CDR3 loop: CASSLTGLGQYF. DNA of the CDR3: TGTGCCAGCAGCCTGACAGGGTTAGGGCAGTACTTC.

The chain combines TRBV18 with TRBJ2-3; possible D gene TRBD1, 5 bases. Germline CDR1 KGHSH, CDR2 LQKENI. The length of the CDR3 is 14 residues. V lost 0 bases to trimming and J lost 7 bases, with 11 bases between them. CDR3 nucleotide sequence: TGTGCCAGCTCACCACCGGAGAAGGGGCATACGCAGTATTTT. Protein product: CASSPPEKGHTQYF. The whole variable domain, remainder taken from reference TRBV18 and TRBJ2-3, is NAGVMQNPRHLVRRRGQEARLRCSPMKGHSHVYWYRQLPEEGLKFMVYLQKENIIDESGMPKERFSAEFPKEGPSILRIQQVVRGDSAAYFCASSPPEKGHTQYFGPGTRLTVL.

The CDR3 region is CASSDPDRGAQETQYF. The CDR3 bases are TGTGCCAGCAGTGACCCCGACAGGGGGGCCCAAGAGACCCAGTACTTC. The chain joins TRBV6-1 to TRBJ2-5; 9 nucleotides match TRBD1. This CDR3 comprises 16 residues. With 3 bases clipped from V and 1 base from J, the junction kept 6 bases outside the gene matches. Germline CDR1 reads MNHNS; CDR2 reads SASEGT.

The genes are TRBV28 and TRBJ2-2, with D uncertain. CDR1 is MDHEN, CDR2 SYDVKM, per germline. The CDR3 loop spans 16 amino acids. Trimming cost V 4 bases and J 4 bases, with 16 bases left between them. The CDR3 region has the DNA TGTGCCAGCAGTTACTCTTGGGCCTTACCCACCGGGGAGCTGTTTTTT. As protein: CASSYSWALPTGELFF.